The present T cell receptor beta chain was sequenced within a study of blood T cell repertoires in COVID-19. Donors of Cohort 3 who recovered were those that had two negative PCRs, clearance, or symptom resolution. Sequencing was performed with immunoSEQ multiplex PCR; in TCRdb, only in-frame clones are kept and a portion is missing. The table shows over 200,000 clones, with approximately 80% occurring only once. V was trimmed by 8 bases and J by 8 bases, leaving 12 bases between them. CDR1 is SNHLY and CDR2 is FYNNEI in the germline V gene. This CDR3 has 11 amino acids. The source of this sequence is a man in his fifties or sixties who had recovered from COVID-19. The genes are TRBV2 and TRBJ1-2; D is perhaps TRBD1 (5 bases). The sample consisted of PBMCs or T cells enriched from blood (not recorded which). CDR3 coding DNA: TGTGCCAGCGGGCAGGGTTACGGCTACACCTTC. The encoded protein is CASGQGYGYTF. Full variable domain (missing parts from reference TRBV2 and TRBJ1-2): EPEVTQTPSHQVTQMGQEVILRCVPISNHLYFYWYRQILGQKVEFLVSFYNNEISEKSEIFDDQFSVERPDGSNFTLKIRSTKLEDSAMYFCASGQGYGYTFGSGTRLTVV.